Given below is one TCR beta chain in context. Other nucleotide sequences in the sample specify the same CDR3. Per the original methods: Estimates of nucleated cell counts were drawn from the amplification of reference gene primers. Sequenced by immunoSEQ multiplex PCR; TCRdb stores in-frame clones only, minus some. The V and J calls and clone size are taken from that table; D and trimming were inferred from the DNA. The top ten hold about 1.2% of the sample, which has 300,000 or so clones, around 83% seen once. This sample was taken from a study of blood T cell repertoires in COVID-19. Study-level information: PBMCs, B-cell-depleted T cells, or T cells were the source of the cDNA or gDNA that made up the material.

The germline CDR1 and CDR2 sequences are SGHRS and YFSETQ. This CDR3 is 12 amino acids long. The V gene lost 0 bases and the J gene lost 8 bases, with 6 bases spanning the gap. This sequence originates from a woman aged 45-65 years with acute or convalescent COVID-19. V usage is TRBV5-1 and J usage is TRBJ2-1; D is perhaps TRBD1 (6 bases). Sequencing used peripheral blood. CDR3 coding DNA: TGCGCCAGCAGCTTGGCAGGGGATGAGCAGTTCTTC. Its protein is CASSLAGDEQFF.